This T cell receptor (beta chain) was retrieved from a study of breast tumors, draining lymph nodes, adjacent tissues. Points from the study as a whole: Most tumor T cells seemingly derive from lymph node, then expand in tumor. Tumor and nontumor repertoires were significantly more similar in luminal-like than in basal-like breast cancer. Tumors had less TCR diversity than lymph nodes, more than nontumor tissue.

Axillary draining lymph nodes of breast cancer patients supplied the node samples. MiXCR, run by TCRdb on the multiplex PCR reads, gives a single entry per CDR3 protein. This table holds 200,000 to 250,000 distinct CDR3 sequences, approximately 30% found once. This clonotype was found many times. The antigen remains unidentified. V was shortened by 1 base and J by 4 bases, with 8 bases between the two germline ends. CDR3 length: 14 residues. This sequence was found in a female donor with breast cancer. Some clones in this sample may be carry-over from other donors' samples. This sequence joins TRBV12-3 or TRBV12-4 and TRBJ1-5; D might be TRBD1 (5 bases). Sequencing was done on a sample of axillary lymph node tissue. In DNA form, the CDR3 reads TGTGCCAGCAGTTTAGGGGGGGGGAATCAGCCCCAGCATTTT. This sequence encodes CASSLGGGNQPQHF.